This T cell receptor beta chain originates from a study of cytomegalovirus exposure and HLA in healthy donors (dated by TCRdb to about 2017). The study in broad terms: In an earlier analysis of several hundred of the donors, approximately 300 Gb of sequence data and 90 million to 120 million unique TCR beta sequences from 150 million to 200 million T cells were reported. Approximately 300 gigabases of sequencing data and approximately 92 million unique TCR sequences made up an early release that covered around 640 HLA-typed donors. Of the roughly 400 genotyped donors, roughly 85% fell in the genetic ancestry cluster associated with self-reported Caucasian donors. The study was designed to test whether signatures of past pathogen exposure could be identified by cataloging public T cell receptors. The study used immunosequencing to profile the T cell repertoires of approximately 690 subjects and linked those repertoires to cytomegalovirus serostatus. Besides the first cohort of roughly 660 subjects, a separate validation cohort made up of roughly 120 different subjects was used. High-throughput TCR immunosequencing, statistical association of individual TCRs with disease status, and machine learning were combined to predict cytomegalovirus infection status. In a later analysis, previously published TCR beta repertoires from roughly 710 donors were re-analyzed and high-resolution HLA genotyping was added so that TCR occurrence patterns could be studied. Rather than drawing on any new phenotypic data, the later analysis identified candidate immune exposures from TCR beta sequences and the way those sequences occurred across donors. In an earlier analysis of about 590 of the donors, high-throughput TCR beta sequencing was used to judge whether each TCR beta V gene segment behaved as functional or pseudogenic. Donor age, sex, ethnicity and CMV serostatus were compiled alongside the repertoire data. A later genetic analysis took genome-wide SNP genotypes for about 65% of the 666 donors and used that subset as a discovery cohort. All discovery cohort repertoires had been generated on a single sequencing platform. HLA typing included class I and class II loci at four-digit resolution. Typing coverage varied by locus: 629-630 donors for A, B, C, DRB1 and DQB1; approximately 560 for DQA1; 606 for DPA1; roughly 450 for DPB1. Because of strong linkage in the cohort, roughly five DR-DQ haplotypes were treated as single units for association and clustering. Among about 400 genotyped donors of the cohort, an average of approximately 200,000 unique TCR beta nucleotide sequences was sequenced per donor, of which 15% to 20% were non-productive. Overall study results and their limits: Linkage disequilibrium might explain the correlated functional status among segregating V segments, but an unknown experimental factor could not be excluded. In a later analysis, several top co-occurrence clusters were reported to appear linked to parvovirus B19, influenza, CMV and Epstein-Barr virus. Because counts were too low, seventeen rarely observed V segments, including chromosome 9 orphons, were excluded from the earlier analysis of some 590 of the donors. Assigning TCR associations to individual alleles was difficult when HLA alleles, especially DR and DQ, strongly co-occurred. In the study, some 180 TCR beta chains were listed as associated with cytomegalovirus. In an earlier analysis of about 600 of the donors, most TCR beta V segments appeared in productive rearrangements about 90% or about 30% of the time, broadly matching IMGT annotations. Most TCR sequences were observed very rarely across donors, whereas some public TCRs were present in many individuals. A later analysis found that TCR association rates varied across HLA loci, with DRB1 alleles showing the most associated TCRs and HLA-C alleles the fewest. Immune exposure information for the cohort was limited to CMV serostatus. In a later analysis, HLA-associated TCR beta chains were found to be more clonally expanded and to have lower generation probabilities than equally common non-associated chains. A later genetic analysis reported fewer N-insertions in productive TCRs among donors in an Asian-associated ancestry cluster than the 666-donor mean. In a later analysis, 16,951 TCR beta sequences were associated with specific HLA alleles at a false discovery rate of 0.05. Three of the identified cytomegalovirus-associated TCR beta chains were confirmed in vitro to be specific for cytomegalovirus antigens. Most CMV-associated TCR beta chains appeared to be HLA-restricted in a later analysis, and the HLA associations seemed to be driven largely by CMV exposure. The sequencing pipeline was judged likely to have produced a cluster of highly shared sequence variants as a technical artifact. A further reported finding was that TCR beta sequences accurately predicted the HLA-A and HLA-B alleles for most subjects in the first cohort. HLA typing was unavailable for some donors at each locus, so association tests used only the typed subset. Only TCR beta chains were sequenced in this cohort, and the absence of alpha or paired-chain data limited detectable features. An association between a missense DCLRE1C variant and V-gene and J-gene trimming of TCR beta chains was found in a later genetic analysis and replicated in an independent cohort. The authors suggested that the approach could potentially be extended to other disease states and immunological phenotypes. Roughly uniform sequencing depth across donors was assumed in presence/absence analyses, although this assumption may not hold. The 87-base-pair reads could not distinguish some IMGT-functional V segments, including TRBV6-2 and TRBV6-3, so those segments were excluded. Cytomegalovirus status was reported to be diagnosed by the classifier with high specificity and sensitivity in both the original and validation cohorts.

The cohort consisted of approximately 670 healthy bone marrow donors. All cohort members were sampled while nominally healthy, although unrecorded immune exposures were likely present. The donor was CMV seropositive and was included in the group of 250 to 350 seropositive cohort members. Each donor provided a peripheral blood sample, and peripheral blood mononuclear cells were used for TCR beta sequencing. Genomic DNA was extracted from the blood cell samples with the Qiagen DNeasy Blood Extraction Kit. Regarding this clone: Its antigen has not been determined. Base quality data are lacking; no much larger clone is found one base away.

Receptor libraries were prepared by the immunoSEQ multiplex PCR assay. For the multiplex PCR, a mixture combining 60 forward primers for TCR Vbeta segments and 13 reverse primers for TCR Jbeta segments was used. Amplification of the CDR3 region of rearranged TCR beta genes was performed with a multiplex PCR assay on genomic DNA. The amplified TCR beta libraries were sequenced on the Illumina HiSeq System as 87-base-pair reads. As for the authors' bioinformatics: In a later analysis, 70 million to 95 million unique TCR beta chains were counted across the roughly 670 repertoires, and around 10 million of these chains were shared by at least two donors. A nearest-neighbor algorithm error-corrected the raw reads and collapsed the reads into unique sequences, merging closely related sequences to remove PCR and sequencing errors. Alignment of CDR3 sequences to IMGT reference sequences was used to assign V, D and J gene segments. For a sequence to be retained, at least a six-nucleotide match to both a V gene segment and a J gene segment was required. A rearrangement was called productive if the CDR3 had no stop codons and remained in frame with V and J, and every other rearrangement was called non-productive. Following IMGT convention, CDR3 was defined as the stretch from the second conserved V-encoded cysteine up to the conserved J-encoded phenylalanine. In an earlier analysis of roughly 580 of the donors, sequences lacking an unambiguous match to a single V gene segment were excluded. An earlier analysis of around 600 of the donors classified V segments as functional when productive rearrangements were above 56.7% and as segregating when the standard deviation between donors was above 5%. A statistical classification framework was built to diagnose cytomegalovirus status from the catalog of TCR beta chain sequences. In a later analysis, V and J genes were assigned by comparing TCR nucleotide sequences against IMGT/GENE-DB human TR gene sequences. The TCRdist pipeline was used in a later analysis to assign CDR3 sequences and most-parsimonious VDJ recombination scenarios. A later analysis defined each TCR beta chain by its CDR3 amino acid sequence plus V-gene family, and excluded reads lacking a unique V-gene family. In a later analysis, some 600 highly shared, low-generation-probability nucleotide sequences were removed to address suspected cross-contamination and a sequencing artifact. A later analysis calculated a clonal expansion index for each public chain from normalized within-repertoire ranks of inferred template counts. In a later analysis, generation probabilities were computed using a VDJ recombination model fitted to out-of-frame rearrangements, and the results were checked against IGoR. A later analysis scored TCR-TCR, TCR-HLA and TCR-CMV co-occurrence with hypergeometric tests, applying a repertoire-size bias correction to TCR pairs. In a later analysis, false discovery rates were estimated by permuting HLA or CMV assignments 20 times. In a later analysis, co-occurring TCRs were grouped using DBSCAN, with TCRdist sequence similarity added in when clustering inside HLA-allele-positive subsets. Repertoires with fewer than 30,000 or more than 120,000 public chains, plus five repertoires with anomalous nucleotide sharing, were excluded from co-occurrence clustering. Entries here come from immuneACCESS through TCRdb and include only in-frame sequences with V and J called. Some clones fail to appear in such tables; in the studies checked, an unresolved V gene covers under half of the shortfall, and the cause of the remainder is unknown. V and J calls and clone size are given by that table; D and trimming were obtained from the DNA. The sample profile shows about 120,000 clones; under 90% of them were found once. Approximately 3.5% of the sample rests with the top ten.

Trimming removed 6 bases from V and 3 bases from J; the gene matches leave 7 bases unexplained. The germline V gene provides CDR1 ENHRY and CDR2 SYGVKD. The CDR3 runs 15 amino acids, cysteine and phenylalanine included. The retained sequence is limited to the CDR3, 45 bases, with the frame set at the first base. The sequencing sample was made of PBMCs. The receptor chain draws on TRBV10-3 and TRBJ1-1; the junction holds 10 bases that match TRBD1. The receptor was isolated from a woman aged 35 to 49 in good health and CMV-seropositive. The DNA reads as follows: TGTGCCATCAGGGAGACAGGGGGCGCGGACACTGAAGCTTTCTTT. Translated, it gives CAIRETGGADTEAFF.